These 4 T cell receptor beta chains share one sample of origin, sequenced in a study of T cell responses to AZD1222 COVID-19 vaccine. Assay: immunoSEQ multiplex PCR; the TCRdb copy retains only in-frame clones and omits some. Here the sample spans more than 95,000 clones, approximately 90% being singletons. Sequenced material: peripheral blood, taken on day 0 of AZD1222 vaccination. Receptor source: an adult in good health.

This clone appeared once. The chain recombines TRBV30 with TRBJ1-4; D may be TRBD1 (6 bases). The CDR3 covers 14 residues. Per the germline V gene, CDR1 is GTSNPN and CDR2 is SVGIG (reference sequence). Trimming left V 3 bases short and J 4 bases short, with 12 bases between. For the CDR3, the DNA is TGTGCCTGGAGCCCGGGACACGGTAATGAAAAACTGTTTTTT. Its translation: CAWSPGHGNEKLFF.

The chain carries TRBV19 and TRBJ2-7, with 9 bases identical to TRBD1. Unmatched junction bases numbered 8, after V lost 3 bases and J lost 2 bases. The length of the CDR3 is 16 residues. Germline loops: CDR1 LNHDA, CDR2 SQIVND (reference sequence). For the CDR3, the DNA is TGTGCCAGTAGTATTTTAGCCGGACAGGGGCCCTACGAGCAGTACTTC. Its translation: CASSILAGQGPYEQYF. Full variable domain (outside the CDR3, taken from reference TRBV19 and TRBJ2-7): DGGITQSPKYLFRKEGQNVTLSCEQNLNHDAMYWYRQDPGQGLRLIYYSQIVNDFQKGDIAEGYSVSREKKESFPLTVTSAQKNPTAFYLCASSILAGQGPYEQYFGPGTRLTVT.

This chain uses TRBV27 with TRBJ1-5; a possible D gene is TRBD1 (6 bases). Trimming shortened V by 6 bases and J by 6 bases, and 18 bases separated the two germline ends. This CDR3 contains 15 residues. From germline, CDR1 is MNHEY and CDR2 SMNVEV (reference sequence). The CDR3 coding sequence is TGTGCCAGCAGCGCACAGGGTGGGGACGGTCAGCCCCAGCATTTT. It yields the protein CASSAQGGDGQPQHF.

The J gene is TRBJ2-2, the V gene TRBV19, with 16 bases matching TRBD2. CDR1 is LNHDA, CDR2 SQIVND, per germline (reference sequence). This CDR3 has 18 amino acids. Unmatched junction bases numbered 6, after V lost 4 bases and J lost 4 bases. DNA for the CDR3: TGTGCCAGTAGTACCGGGACTAGCGGGGGGGCCTCCACCGGGGAGCTGTTTTTT. This gives the protein CASSTGTSGGASTGELFF.